This T cell receptor (beta chain) was retrieved from a study of CD8+ T cells in alopecia areata. Findings and limits, study-wide: There were also resident alphabeta T cells of normal skin sequenced in scalp samples. It was less clear whether patients shared TCRs than it was in mice, possibly because of HLA.

In the case of this clone: Its antigen is not identified.

The germline V gene has CDR1 GTSNPN and CDR2 SVGIG (reference sequence). V lost 4 bases and J 3 bases, leaving 10 bases between the germline ends. The length of the CDR3 is 12 residues. cDNA prepared by RNA extraction and subsequent reverse transcription served as the template for sequencing. Repertoires were generated with immunoSEQ multiplex PCR, while TCRdb's copy carries only in-frame clones and drops some. The data hold 90,000 to 150,000 clones, with 55% to 65% observed a single time. The specimen sequenced was CD4+ T cells sorted from blood. The sequence was collected from a human donor in good health. The chain employs TRBV30 and TRBJ2-7, with a weak D call TRBD2 (5 bases). CDR3 amino acids: CAWKQRDYEQYF. CDR3 bases: TGTGCCTGGAAGCAACGGGACTACGAGCAGTACTTC.